This entry describes one T cell receptor beta chain. The antigen is unknown. Generated by immunoSEQ multiplex PCR, the TCRdb table keeps only in-frame clones and is missing some. The sample has approximately 60,000 clones, less than 90% seen once. This sample is drawn from a study of a mutant IDH1 vaccine in newly diagnosed glioma. Across the study: V12 fell at week 35 and V13, the study end, at week 47.

Unmatched junction bases numbered 12, after V lost 5 bases and J lost 4 bases. The CDR3 totals 15 residues. The germline gives CDR1 SGHRS, CDR2 YFSETQ. The time point: week 47, end of study. Every single dose of the vaccine, 300 ug of mutant IDH1 20-mer peptide, came with topical imiquimod. Eight vaccinations reached patients in weeks 1, 3, 5, 7, 11, 15, 19 and 23. Sequences were derived from PBMCs, sampled from a glioma patient whose treatment included an IDH1 peptide vaccine. The TCR comes from a man under 40 with glioma. The rearrangement joins TRBV5-1 to TRBJ2-7, with TRBD2 identical over 7 bases. The CDR3 DNA follows: TGCGCCAGCAGGTCCCAGGAAGCGGGGTTTTACGAGCAGTACTTC. Translating gives CASRSQEAGFYEQYF.